The 26 T cell receptor beta chains given below trace back to one sample, sequenced in a study of response to subunit inactivated influenza vaccine. One entry per CDR3 protein results from TCRdb running MiXCR on the RT-PCR reads. Altogether 150,000 to 200,000 distinct CDR3 sequences are present, 9.5% to 12% being singletons, with the ten largest covering approximately 35%. The specimen comprised CD8+ T cells sorted from PBMCs, sampled about 23 months after vaccination. The source is a man in his fifties or sixties who received an inactivated influenza vaccine.

This clonotype was picked up many times. The V gene is TRBV7-9, the J gene TRBJ2-7; D call uncertain. V was pared by 1 base and J by 4 bases, with 11 bases between. Germline V lookup: CDR1 SEHNR, CDR2 FQNEAQ (reference sequence). The CDR3 loop spans 14 amino acids. The CDR3 DNA follows: TGTGCCAGCAGCTTAGATGTAGGAACGTACGAGCAGTACTTC. Residues: CASSLDVGTYEQYF.

The rearrangement uses TRBV15 and TRBJ2-7; TRBD1 is a possible D gene (5 bases). V was clipped by 0 bases and J by 5 bases, with 8 bases between them. Germline V gene sequence: CDR1 LNHNV, CDR2 YYDKDF (reference sequence). CDR3 size: 13 residues. CDR3 DNA: TGTGCCACCAGCAGAGAACGCAGGGACGAGCAGTACTTC. Encoded protein: CATSRERRDEQYF.

This clonotype was seen repeatedly, ten times or more. V gene TRBV20-1 combines with J gene TRBJ2-7; D gene ambiguous. Germline loops: CDR1 DFQATT, CDR2 SNEGSKA (reference sequence). The V and J ends lost 4 bases and 4 bases respectively, with 8 bases between them. The CDR3 contains 11 residues. CDR3 amino acids: CSATSVYEQYF. DNA for the CDR3: TGCAGTGCTACATCTGTTTACGAGCAGTACTTC.

The chain joins TRBV4-2 to TRBJ2-2; 7 bases agree with TRBD1. The CDR3 sequence is 15 residues long. The trim removed 2 bases at V and 1 base at J, leaving 1 base unmatched. The germline V gene has CDR1 LGHNA and CDR2 YNFKEQ. In DNA, the CDR3 is TGTGCCAGCAGCCAAAGGACAGGGAACACCGGGGAGCTGTTTTTT. It translates to CASSQRTGNTGELFF.

The V and J genes are TRBV15 and TRBJ2-7; 8 nucleotides match TRBD1. CDR1 and CDR2 from the germline V gene are LNHNV and YYDKDF (reference sequence). V trimming: 8 bases; J trimming: 0 bases; junction bases outside the gene matches: 6. This CDR3 comprises 14 residues. Here the CDR3 DNA reads TGTGCCACCTCACAGGGGGTCTCCTCCTACGAGCAGTACTTC. Encoded protein: CATSQGVSSYEQYF.

The chain joins TRBV6-2 or TRBV6-3 to TRBJ2-3; 8 bases agree with TRBD1. This CDR3 contains 16 residues. The junction had 8 bases not matched to a gene; V was cut back by 5 bases and J by 1 base. Germline assignment: CDR1 MNHEY and CDR2 SVGEGT. The CDR3 DNA sequence: TGTGCCAGCAGTCTTCTGACAGGGGCCCGCACAGATACGCAGTATTTT. Amino acids: CASSLLTGARTDTQYF.

This clonotype was counted a few times. The chain has TRBV5-6 and TRBJ2-1, with D unclear. This CDR3 region has 12 residues. V was cut by 3 bases and J by 5 bases, with 6 bases left in between. Germline CDR1 SGHDT, CDR2 YYEEEE. This CDR3 reads CASSSLNNEQFF. CDR3 in DNA: TGTGCCAGCAGCTCCCTGAACAATGAGCAGTTCTTC.

The chain links TRBV25-1 to TRBJ1-5; the D gene is possibly TRBD1 (5 bases). This CDR3 has 13 amino acids. The V gene's germline CDR1 is MGHDK and CDR2 SYGVNS. Between the trimmed V and J ends, which lost 3 bases and 7 bases, there was a span of 10 bases. The CDR3 loop is CASSEGGWQPQHF. CDR3 sequence (DNA): TGTGCCAGCAGTGAGGGGGGTTGGCAGCCCCAGCATTTT.

Ten or more counts support this clonotype. The chain uses TRBV28 and TRBJ2-7, with a weak D call TRBD1 (6 bases). Germline V lookup: CDR1 MDHEN, CDR2 SYDVKM. V lost 6 bases and J 3 bases, leaving 12 bases between the germline ends. CDR3 size: 13 residues. The CDR3 DNA reads TGTGCCAGCAGGCCGACAGGACTCTACGAGCAGTACTTC. The encoded protein is CASRPTGLYEQYF.

This clonotype occurred a few times. The chain is built from TRBV28 and TRBJ2-5, with 7 nucleotides matching TRBD2. This CDR3 is 14 amino acids long. V shed 5 bases, J shed 1 base, and the junction held 4 bases outside the gene matches. Germline CDR1 is MDHEN and CDR2 is SYDVKM. The CDR3 region has the DNA TGTGCCAGCAGTGGTTGGGGGGGCCAAGAGACCCAGTACTTC. Protein sequence: CASSGWGGQETQYF.

Many counts were recorded for this clonotype. This sequence joins TRBV7-2 and TRBJ2-6, with D perhaps given as TRBD1 or TRBD2 (5 bases each). In germline, CDR1 is SGHTA, CDR2 FQGNSA. V lost 5 bases and J 1 base, leaving 9 bases between the germline ends. This CDR3 is built from 15 residues. CDR3 protein: CASSTWGSGANVLTF. The CDR3, as DNA: TGTGCCAGCAGCACCTGGGGGTCTGGGGCCAACGTCCTGACTTTC. The full variable domain, its missing parts supplied by reference TRBV7-2 and TRBJ2-6, is GAGVSQSPSNKVTEKGKDVELRCDPISGHTALYWYRQSLGQGLEFLIYFQGNSAPDKSGLPSDRFSAERTGGSVSTLTIQRTQQEDSAVYLCASSTWGSGANVLTFGAGSRLTVL.

The chain couples TRBV6-1 to TRBJ2-5; 7 nucleotides agree with TRBD1. Germline-derived CDR1 and CDR2 are MNHNS and SASEGT. The CDR3 is 12 amino acids. V shed 6 bases, J shed 6 bases, and the junction held 4 bases outside the gene matches. The CDR3 spells CASRTGWQTQYF. In nucleotides, the CDR3 is TGTGCCAGCAGGACAGGGTGGCAGACCCAGTACTTC.

In its sample, this clonotype was seen a few times. The gene calls are TRBV6-1 and TRBJ2-7, with D perhaps TRBD1 or TRBD2 (5 bases each). The germline V gene encodes CDR1 MNHNS and CDR2 SASEGT. V was shortened by 4 bases and J by 5 bases, with 12 bases between the two germline ends. CDR3 size: 13 residues. CDR3 amino acids: CASSAFRGNEQYF. The CDR3 nucleotides read TGTGCCAGCAGTGCCTTTCGGGGCAACGAGCAGTACTTC.

This chain uses TRBV28 with TRBJ2-2; TRBD1 matches 10 bases. The germline CDR1 and CDR2 sequences are MDHEN and SYDVKM. There are 15 residues in the CDR3. The J segment lost 6 bases and the V segment lost 5 bases, leaving 6 bases of the junction unmatched. As DNA, the CDR3 is TGTGCCAGCAGTGACCAAGGGACAGGGGCCGGGGAGCTGTTTTTT. It specifies CASSDQGTGAGELFF.

The J gene is TRBJ2-1, the V gene TRBV7-2; TRBD1 might be the D (5 bases). Germline V gene data show CDR1 as SGHTA and CDR2 as FQGNSA. Trimming stripped 0 bases from V and 9 bases from J, with 9 bases between. CDR3 length equals 13 residues. In DNA, the CDR3 is TGTGCCAGCAGCTTAGCGGGGCCTATTGAGCAGTTCTTC. Amino acid sequence: CASSLAGPIEQFF.

This clonotype came up many times. The chain links TRBV10-3 to TRBJ2-7; 13 bases align to TRBD2. The germline V gene has CDR1 ENHRY and CDR2 SYGVKD. The ends lost 4 bases at V and 2 bases at J; junction bases unmatched: 2. This CDR3 has 15 amino acids. The CDR3 region has the DNA TGTGCCATCAGTGGTGGGACTAGCGGGGCCTACGAGCAGTACTTC. It codes for CAISGGTSGAYEQYF.

This chain links TRBV6-1 with TRBJ2-2; D possibly corresponds to TRBD2 (5 bases). Germline V gene sequence: CDR1 MNHNS, CDR2 SASEGT. The V end was cut by 0 bases, the J end by 7 bases, with 18 bases between. This CDR3 is built from 17 residues. CDR3 amino acids: CASSEARMEREVGELFF. CDR3 DNA sequence: TGTGCCAGCAGTGAAGCGCGGATGGAGAGGGAAGTCGGGGAGCTGTTTTTT.

The chain recombines TRBV5-6 with TRBJ2-7; tentatively, D is TRBD1 (5 bases). The V end lost 0 bases, the J end lost 4 bases, and 11 bases lay between the germline ends. Per the germline V gene, CDR1 is SGHDT and CDR2 is YYEEEE. This CDR3 region has 14 residues. The CDR3 sequence: CASSLEQDLYEQYF. CDR3 sequence (DNA): TGTGCCAGCAGCTTGGAACAGGACCTTTACGAGCAGTACTTC.

There are a few counts of this clonotype. The rearrangement links TRBV6-2 or TRBV6-3 to TRBJ2-7; no firm D call. Germline assignment: CDR1 MNHEY and CDR2 SVGEGT. The germline V and J ends were trimmed by 0 bases and 2 bases, with 5 bases remaining between them. This CDR3 has 13 residues. CDR3 sequence reads: CASSYSRPYEQYF. CDR3 sequence (DNA): TGTGCCAGCAGTTACTCGAGGCCCTACGAGCAGTACTTC.

This clonotype was counted a single time. The CDR3 spells CASSLFGRGGNQPQHF. The CDR3 DNA reads as TGTGCCAGCAGTTTATTCGGCAGGGGCGGCAATCAGCCCCAGCATTTT. The chain combines TRBV27 with TRBJ1-5; D is perhaps TRBD1 (6 bases). The CDR3 consists of 16 residues. Germline assignment: CDR1 MNHEY and CDR2 SMNVEV (reference sequence). The V gene lost 1 base and the J gene lost 2 bases, with 12 bases spanning the gap.

The chain couples TRBV6-2 or TRBV6-3 to TRBJ2-1; no firm D call. CDR3 length: 14 residues. Germline-derived CDR1 and CDR2 are MNHEY and SVGEGT. The V gene lost 0 bases and the J gene lost 10 bases, with 13 bases spanning the gap. DNA of the CDR3: TGTGCCAGCAGTTACTCGATCGGCAGACCCGAGCAGTTCTTC. Translated: CASSYSIGRPEQFF.

This clonotype was seen a few times. This rearrangement joins TRBV28 to TRBJ2-7; 10 positions match TRBD2. Trimming cost V 5 bases and J 4 bases; bases outside gene matches: 17. This CDR3 spans 18 amino acids. Per germline, CDR1 MDHEN and CDR2 SYDVKM. The CDR3 nucleotides are TGTGCCAGCAGTCCCCGCGCCATGCTAGCGGGAGTTTTATACGAGCAGTACTTC. Translating gives CASSPRAMLAGVLYEQYF.

V usage is TRBV7-9 and J usage is TRBJ2-2, with D possibly being TRBD1 (5 bases). Germline V CDR1 and CDR2: SEHNR, FQNEAQ (reference sequence). Trimming stripped 4 bases from V and 6 bases from J, with 15 bases between. This CDR3 spans 15 amino acids. The CDR3 sequence: CASSYQLGLAGELFF. In nucleotides, the CDR3 is TGTGCCAGCAGCTATCAACTGGGGCTCGCCGGGGAGCTGTTTTTT.

This chain links TRBV5-1 with TRBJ2-7; D possibly matches TRBD1 or TRBD2 (6 bases each). The V end was cut by 2 bases, the J end by 3 bases, with 12 bases between. The germline V gene encodes CDR1 SGHRS and CDR2 YFSETQ. There are 14 residues in the CDR3. CDR3 sequence reads: CASSFGGPNYEQYF. CDR3 in DNA: TGCGCCAGCAGCTTCGGGGGCCCCAACTACGAGCAGTACTTC. The entire variable domain, with the rest obtained from reference TRBV5-1 and TRBJ2-7, is as follows: KAGVTQTPRYLIKTRGQQVTLSCSPISGHRSVSWYQQTPGQGLQFLFEYFSETQRNKGNFPGRFSGRQFSNSRSEMNVSTLELGDSALYLCASSFGGPNYEQYFGPGTRLTVT.

The CDR3 nucleotides read TGTGCCAGCAGCGACGGGTCCGGGACGGCGGTCAAAAACATTCAGTACTTC. It translates to CASSDGSGTAVKNIQYF. V is TRBV9 and J is TRBJ2-4, with D perhaps given as TRBD1 or TRBD2 (5 bases each). This CDR3 has 17 residues. The V and J ends lost 3 bases and 3 bases respectively, with 19 bases between them. Germline V gene lookup returns CDR1 SGDLS and CDR2 YYNGEE.

This chain connects TRBV5-6 to TRBJ2-7; D call uncertain. The length of the CDR3 is 12 residues. The V gene lost 4 bases and the J gene lost 9 bases, with 14 bases spanning the gap. CDR1 and CDR2 (germline): SGHDT, YYEEEE. Here the CDR3 reads CASSVGSRGQYF. The CDR3 DNA is TGTGCCAGCAGCGTAGGGTCCCGAGGGCAGTACTTC.